The subject of this entry is one T cell receptor beta chain. This specimen belongs to a study of blood T cell repertoires in COVID-19. Study details: T cells, B-cell-depleted T cells, or PBMCs supplied cDNA or gDNA.

In the source study's methods: Estimated nucleated cell counts came from reference gene primer amplification. The method was immunoSEQ multiplex PCR; TCRdb's version includes in-frame clones alone and lacks a portion of them. That table gives V, J and clone size, and the DNA gave D and trimming. The sample yields 210,000 or so clones, around four fifths seen once. CDR3 size: 16 residues. V lost 5 bases, J lost 3 bases, and 19 bases lay in between. Germline V gives CDR1 MGHDK, CDR2 SYGVNS. The V call is TRBV25-1, the J call TRBJ1-1; D is possibly TRBD1 (5 bases). The sequence was collected from a man between 50 and 59 years old with active or convalescent COVID-19. The sample comprised peripheral blood. In DNA form, the CDR3 reads TGTGCCAGCAGTCAGATGACAGAGAAAGAGGACACTGAAGCTTTCTTT. It yields the protein CASSQMTEKEDTEAFF.